The 28 T cell receptor beta chains reported below all come from one sample, sequenced in a study of T cell repertoires in cytomegalovirus infection. TCRdb re-analysed the reads in MiXCR, keeping a single row per CDR3 protein. Of approximately 700,000 distinct CDR3 sequences listed, approximately 40% are singletons. Source material: PBMCs. All receptors derive from a human donor in good health (CMV status not recorded). Some clones in this sample may be carry-over from other donors' samples.

The genes are TRBV12-3 or TRBV12-4 and TRBJ1-4; no clear D. The CDR3 length is 15 residues. V was cut by 6 bases and J by 0 bases, with 11 bases left in between. The CDR3 coding sequence is TGTGCCAGCAGCGTACACAGTGCAACTAATGAAAAACTGTTTTTT. This codes for CASSVHSATNEKLFF.

This clonotype was counted at least ten times. The chain uses TRBV7-6 and TRBJ2-3; 7 bases agree with TRBD2. The germline gives CDR1 SGHVS, CDR2 FNYEAQ. The CDR3 extends over 16 amino acids. V trimming: 1 base; J trimming: 9 bases; junction bases outside the gene matches: 13. CDR3 sequence (DNA): TGTGCCAGCAGCTTAGGAGGCGGGAGCGGGTTGGAGACGCAGTATTTT. Amino acid sequence: CASSLGGGSGLETQYF.

The chain is built from TRBV5-1 and TRBJ1-1; D is unresolved. The germline V gene encodes CDR1 SGHRS and CDR2 YFSETQ. V lost 1 base to trimming and J lost 2 bases, with 12 bases between them. This CDR3 contains 15 residues. CDR3 DNA sequence: TGCGCCAGCAGCTTGAGGGCCTCTGGAAACACTGAAGCTTTCTTT. Protein: CASSLRASGNTEAFF.

The chain is built from TRBV2 and TRBJ1-6; 12 nucleotides agree with TRBD1. This CDR3 has 15 amino acids. Germline CDR1 reads SNHLY; CDR2 reads FYNNEI. With V trimmed by 4 bases and J by 8 bases, 3 bases remained unmatched. CDR3 sequence reads: CASSAGTGGYSPLHF. For the CDR3, the DNA is TGTGCCAGCAGTGCCGGGACAGGGGGCTATTCACCCCTCCACTTT.

The rearrangement links TRBV20-1 to TRBJ2-6, with 7 nucleotides matching TRBD2. V lost 6 bases, J lost 0 bases, and 23 bases stayed unmatched. Germline-derived CDR1 and CDR2 are DFQATT and SNEGSKA (reference sequence). This CDR3 region has 21 residues. The CDR3 here is CSARKGTQGLWGFSGANVLTF. The CDR3 DNA reads as TGCAGTGCCCGCAAGGGGACCCAGGGACTATGGGGATTCTCTGGGGCCAACGTCCTGACTTTC.

This clonotype was counted only a few times. The CDR3 nucleotides are TGTGCCACCAGCAGAGAACGATACAGGGGACCCTACAATGAGCAGTTCTTC. It translates to CATSRERYRGPYNEQFF. The chain recombines TRBV15 with TRBJ2-1; 7 bases match TRBD1. From germline, CDR1 is LNHNV and CDR2 YYDKDF (reference sequence). CDR3 length: 17 amino acids. The V gene end was trimmed by 0 bases and the J gene end by 2 bases; junction bases not matched to a gene: 7.

The chain links TRBV7-9 to TRBJ2-3; D could derive from TRBD1 or TRBD2 (5 bases each). Trimming stripped 10 bases from V and 3 bases from J, with 20 bases between. The CDR3 is 15 amino acids. Germline values: CDR1 SEHNR, CDR2 FQNEAQ (reference sequence). Written as DNA, the CDR3 is TGTGCCATCCCAGCCCGGGGAGAGGGGACAGATACGCAGTATTTT. Residues: CAIPARGEGTDTQYF.

Written as DNA, the CDR3 is TGCGCCAGCAGCTTAACAAGAGACTTTGCGGAGGTCAACACTGAAGCTTTCTTT. Translating gives CASSLTRDFAEVNTEAFF. The genes are TRBV4-1 and TRBJ1-1; D ambiguous. The CDR3 has 18 amino acids. From germline, CDR1 is MGHRA and CDR2 YSYEKL. The V gene lost 5 bases and the J gene lost 2 bases, with 24 bases spanning the gap.

The chain is built from TRBV7-8 and TRBJ2-4; the D gene is possibly TRBD2 (6 bases). V was trimmed by 1 base and J by 4 bases, leaving 11 bases between them. The germline gives CDR1 SGHVS, CDR2 FQNEAQ. This CDR3 has 15 residues. As DNA, the CDR3 is TGTGCCAGCAGCTTAGTAGCGGATCCAAAAAACATTCAGTACTTC. It translates to CASSLVADPKNIQYF.

V gene TRBV7-6 combines with J gene TRBJ2-1; the D gene is possibly TRBD2 (5 bases). V lost 2 bases and J lost 2, with 16 bases in between. The CDR3 sequence is 17 residues long. Germline CDR1 is SGHVS and CDR2 is FNYEAQ. The CDR3 loop reads CASSLSIALAPYNEQFF. The CDR3 nucleotides read TGTGCCAGCAGCTTATCGATAGCGTTAGCTCCCTACAATGAGCAGTTCTTC. Variable domain in full (rest from reference TRBV7-6 and TRBJ2-1): GAGVSQSPRYKVTKRGQDVALRCDPISGHVSLYWYRQALGQGPEFLTYFNYEAQQDKSGLPNDRFSAERPEGSISTLTIQRTEQRDSAMYRCASSLSIALAPYNEQFFGPGTRLTVL.

This rearrangement joins TRBV12-3 or TRBV12-4 to TRBJ2-1; 7 nucleotides match TRBD2. This CDR3 is built from 17 residues. The V gene end was trimmed by 1 base and the J gene end by 7 bases; junction bases not matched to a gene: 13. The CDR3 spells CASSLGLGGGPWNEQFF. DNA for the CDR3: TGTGCCAGCAGTTTAGGGTTGGGGGGAGGGCCATGGAATGAGCAGTTCTTC.

The sample holds a few counts of this clonotype. V is TRBV7-9 and J is TRBJ2-1; 9 bases map to TRBD2. The CDR3 length is 14 residues. J was trimmed by 3 bases and V by 9 bases; bases with no gene match: 6. Germline CDR1 is SEHNR and CDR2 is FQNEAQ (reference sequence). The CDR3 protein is CASLAGVVYNEQFF. Written as DNA, the CDR3 is TGTGCCAGTTTAGCGGGAGTGGTCTACAATGAGCAGTTCTTC.

This clonotype occurred a few times. CDR3 loop: CASSSIRAINTEAFF. The CDR3 coding sequence is TGCGCCAGCAGCTCCATCAGGGCGATTAACACTGAAGCTTTCTTT. The chain employs TRBV5-1 and TRBJ1-1; weak D call: TRBD1 (5 bases). The CDR3 contains 15 residues. Deletions cut 3 bases from V and 2 bases from J, with 14 bases between. Per the germline V gene, CDR1 is SGHRS and CDR2 is YFSETQ. Full variable domain (missing parts from reference TRBV5-1 and TRBJ1-1): KAGVTQTPRYLIKTRGQQVTLSCSPISGHRSVSWYQQTPGQGLQFLFEYFSETQRNKGNFPGRFSGRQFSNSRSEMNVSTLELGDSALYLCASSSIRAINTEAFFGQGTRLTVV.

With respect to this clonotype: A read error may be the cause here, since a much bigger clone is one base away. This CDR3 is missing its conserved last phenylalanine or tryptophan, likely due to a read error. In nucleotides, the CDR3 is TGTGCCAGCAGTGTCCCACGGCAGCCCCAGCATCTT. Translating it yields CASSVPRQPQHL. The chain links TRBV28 to TRBJ1-5, with unresolved D. The V gene's germline CDR1 is MDHEN and CDR2 SYDVKM. The V and J ends lost 5 bases and 7 bases respectively, with 9 bases between them. The CDR3 is 12 amino acids.

The chain has TRBV12-3 or TRBV12-4 and TRBJ2-2; D unclear. CDR3 length: 14 residues. V was shortened by 5 bases and J by 6 bases, with 13 bases between the two germline ends. In nucleotides, the CDR3 is TGTGCCAGCAGTCCCCAGTCTGCCCCCGGGGAGCTGTTTTTT. Translating gives CASSPQSAPGELFF.

This clonotype showed up just a few times. This chain uses TRBV25-1 with TRBJ2-5; weak D call: TRBD1 (6 bases). Germline V gene lookup returns CDR1 MGHDK and CDR2 SYGVNS. The CDR3 loop spans 14 amino acids. Trimming removed 5 bases from V and 7 bases from J, with 17 bases in between. The CDR3 DNA reads as TGTGCCAGCAGTCTCGGACAGCTTCGGGGGACCCAGTACTTC. Translating it yields CASSLGQLRGTQYF.

This sequence joins TRBV3-1 and TRBJ1-2; 8 nucleotides line up with TRBD1. Germline V gene lookup returns CDR1 LGHDT and CDR2 YNNKEL (reference sequence). CDR3 length: 12 residues. J lost 8 bases, V lost 4 bases, and 3 bases had no gene match. CDR3 protein: CASSRGQAGYTF. The CDR3, as DNA: TGTGCCAGCAGCCGGGGACAGGCCGGCTACACCTTC.

The chain combines TRBV20-1 with TRBJ2-7; 7 positions match TRBD2. Trimming removed 0 bases from V and 7 bases from J; junction bases left unmatched: 9. The germline CDR1 and CDR2 sequences are DFQATT and SNEGSKA (reference sequence). The CDR3 totals 14 residues. CDR3 nucleotide sequence: TGCAGTGCTAGAGATCCCAGCGGGACTGGGGAGCAGTACTTC. This sequence encodes CSARDPSGTGEQYF.

As DNA, the CDR3 is TGTGCCAGCATAGGGCTTCTCAGCACCTACAATGAGCAGTTCTTC. It yields the protein CASIGLLSTYNEQFF. The J gene is TRBJ2-1, the V gene TRBV28; D is unclear. The CDR3 sequence is 15 residues long. Trimming removed 7 bases at V and 2 bases at J, with 15 bases between. The germline V gene has CDR1 MDHEN and CDR2 SYDVKM.

This clonotype was counted once. The chain carries TRBV20-1 and TRBJ1-3, with D unresolved. The CDR3 spans 14 residues. Germline CDR1 reads DFQATT; CDR2 reads SNEGSKA (reference sequence). The germline V and J ends were trimmed by 3 bases and 0 bases, with 9 bases remaining between them. The CDR3 sequence is CSASRPISGNTIYF. Here the CDR3 DNA reads TGCAGTGCTAGCAGGCCGATCTCTGGAAACACCATATATTTT.

This clonotype was detected once. The rearrangement uses TRBV7-2 and TRBJ2-2, with TRBD2 matching over 10 bases. V lost 5 bases, J lost 3 bases, and 6 bases stayed unmatched. The CDR3 covers 16 residues. CDR1 and CDR2 (germline): SGHTA, FQGNSA. CDR3 amino acids: CASSPRTSGDTGELFF. For the CDR3, the DNA is TGTGCCAGCAGCCCGAGGACTAGCGGCGACACCGGGGAGCTGTTTTTT.

This clonotype has a count of ten or more. The V and J genes are TRBV7-8 and TRBJ1-4; 7 nucleotides match TRBD1. Trimming took 6 bases from V and 7 from J; bases not matched to a gene: 11. CDR3 length equals 15 residues. Germline V CDR1 and CDR2: SGHVS, FQNEAQ. This CDR3 is CASRLRDSGFEKLFF. CDR3 in DNA: TGTGCCAGCAGACTAAGGGACAGCGGATTTGAAAAACTGTTTTTT.

This clonotype was found a few times. V and J are TRBV20-1 and TRBJ2-7; D is perhaps TRBD2 (5 bases). The CDR3 runs to 12 residues. Germline-derived CDR1 and CDR2 are DFQATT and SNEGSKA (reference sequence). Trimming shortened V by 1 base and J by 7 bases, and 11 bases separated the two germline ends. CDR3: CSARGSWEEQYF. For the CDR3, the DNA is TGCAGTGCTAGAGGGAGTTGGGAGGAGCAGTACTTC.

This clonotype has only a few counts. The V gene is TRBV20-1, the J gene TRBJ2-5; D not certain. The CDR3 runs to 12 residues. V was clipped by 3 bases and J by 1 base, with 6 bases between them. CDR1 is DFQATT, CDR2 SNEGSKA, per germline (reference sequence). CDR3 nucleotide sequence: TGCAGTGCTAGGGTCGTCCAAGAGACCCAGTACTTC. Its translation is CSARVVQETQYF.

This clonotype was observed once. The chain employs TRBV7-2 and TRBJ1-5; D gene uncertain. The J call is in doubt because the DNA end fits TRBJ2-3 better. Germline CDR1 is SGHTA and CDR2 is FQGNSA. The CDR3 is 15 amino acids. The CDR3 DNA reads TGTGCCAGCAGCTTAGCGTGGGTTAGCAATCAGCCCCAGTATTTT. Amino acid sequence: CASSLAWVSNQPQYF.

Worth noting for this clonotype: Compared with germline, one end of the junction differs, possibly owing to a read error. The chain recombines TRBV7-8 with TRBJ2-1, with 13 positions matching TRBD2. The CDR3 spans 17 residues. Germline lookup yields CDR1 SGHVS and CDR2 FQNEAQ. The CDR3 DNA is TGTGCCAGCATCCCGACTAGCGGGGGGACCTCCTACAATGAGCGGTTCTTC. Its translation: CASIPTSGGTSYNERFF.

The V gene is TRBV7-3, the J gene TRBJ2-5; D may be TRBD1 (6 bases). This CDR3 is built from 16 residues. The V end lost 5 bases, the J end lost 5 bases, and 21 bases lay between the germline ends. Germline V gives CDR1 SGHTA, CDR2 FQGTGA. The CDR3 spells CASSNPGQVLEETQYF. CDR3 nucleotides: TGTGCCAGCAGCAACCCGGGACAAGTTTTGGAGGAGACCCAGTACTTC.

This clonotype was seen only a few times. V usage is TRBV6-5 and J usage is TRBJ2-2; D remains ambiguous. The CDR3 spans 13 residues. Germline V gene sequence: CDR1 MNHEY, CDR2 SVGAGI. The ends were cut back, 1 base at V and 5 bases at J, with 5 bases in the middle. This CDR3 is CASSYYWTGELFF. In DNA, the CDR3 is TGTGCCAGCAGTTACTATTGGACCGGGGAGCTGTTTTTT.